Following are 25 T cell receptor beta chains from one sample sequenced in a study of T cell repertoires in cytomegalovirus infection. TCRdb ran MiXCR on the reads and lists one entry per CDR3 protein. The table records roughly 280,000 distinct CDR3 sequences, 9.1% of them present only once. Sequencing was carried out using PBMCs. Every receptor here comes from a human donor in good health (CMV status not recorded). Some clones in this sample may be carry-over from other donors' samples.

This clonotype was counted a few times. The J gene is TRBJ2-7, the V gene TRBV4-1; the match to TRBD2 covers 8 bases. The CDR3 runs 16 residues. The junction had 11 bases not matched to a gene; V was cut back by 0 bases and J by 7 bases. CDR1 is MGHRA, CDR2 YSYEKL, per germline. In DNA, the CDR3 is TGCGCCAGCAGCCAAGAACTCCGGGGGGGCCTGGGTGAGCAGTACTTC. It codes for CASSQELRGGLGEQYF.

This clonotype was seen many times. The rearrangement uses TRBV7-2 and TRBJ2-1; 8 positions match TRBD2. V was clipped by 4 bases and J by 6 bases; unmatched bases: 8. CDR1 is SGHTA and CDR2 is FQGNSA in the germline V gene. The length of the CDR3 is 15 residues. CDR3 in amino acids: CASSWNPGTSNEQFF. The DNA for the CDR3 is TGTGCCAGCAGCTGGAATCCCGGGACTAGCAATGAGCAGTTCTTC.

This clonotype showed up many times. The chain joins TRBV19 to TRBJ1-5; D unresolved. The V end lost 4 bases, the J end lost 3 bases, and 4 bases lay between the germline ends. CDR1 and CDR2 from the germline V gene are LNHDA and SQIVND (reference sequence). This CDR3 is 12 amino acids long. The CDR3 loop reads CASSNFNQPQHF. The CDR3 DNA sequence: TGTGCCAGTAGTAATTTCAATCAGCCCCAGCATTTT.

The chain is built from TRBV4-1 and TRBJ1-4, with 8 nucleotides matching TRBD1. Germline V gives CDR1 MGHRA, CDR2 YSYEKL. This CDR3 is 15 amino acids long. Trimming took 2 bases from V and 7 from J; bases not matched to a gene: 6. The DNA for the CDR3 is TGCGCCAGCAGCCAACCGGACAGGGTTAGTGAAAAACTGTTTTTT. Encoded protein: CASSQPDRVSEKLFF.

This clonotype occurred many times. The rearrangement links TRBV28 to TRBJ2-5; 8 nucleotides align to TRBD2. This CDR3 is 14 amino acids long. Germline CDR1 reads MDHEN; CDR2 reads SYDVKM. V trimming: 3 bases; J trimming: 12 bases; junction bases outside the gene matches: 12. Here the CDR3 DNA reads TGTGCCAGCAGTTTGTTTGGCAGGCGGGGGGCCAAGTACTTC. It translates to CASSLFGRRGAKYF.

This clonotype was detected only a few times. The CDR3 here is CASSYNHYSNQPQHF. The CDR3 bases are TGTGCCAGCAGCTACAACCATTATAGCAATCAGCCCCAGCATTTT. The rearrangement joins TRBV7-2 to TRBJ1-5; D is undetermined. The germline CDR1 and CDR2 sequences are SGHTA and FQGNSA. V lost 4 bases to trimming and J lost 0 bases, with 10 bases between them. The CDR3 consists of 15 residues.

This clonotype was observed a handful of times. The chain carries TRBV20-1 and TRBJ2-3; TRBD2 aligns across 8 bases. J lost 1 base, V lost 6 bases, and 9 bases had no gene match. Germline CDR1 reads DFQATT; CDR2 reads SNEGSKA (reference sequence). The CDR3 has 15 amino acids. The CDR3 region is CSAGVLAARTDTQYF. The CDR3 DNA follows: TGCAGTGCCGGTGTACTAGCGGCCCGCACAGATACGCAGTATTTT.

The table lists this clonotype with many counts. The CDR3 coding sequence is TGTGCCAGCAGCTTGGATTCGGGACCACTCTACGAGCAGTACTTC. The encoded protein is CASSLDSGPLYEQYF. The chain is built from TRBV7-2 and TRBJ2-7; either TRBD1 or TRBD2 may fit D (5 bases each). The V end was cut by 3 bases, the J end by 3 bases, with 15 bases between. The CDR3 spans 15 residues. Germline values: CDR1 SGHTA, CDR2 FQGNSA.

This clonotype was counted at least ten times. The chain links TRBV12-3 or TRBV12-4 to TRBJ2-7, with TRBD2 matching 8 bases. The junction had 5 bases not matched to a gene; V was cut back by 5 bases and J by 2 bases. The CDR3 covers 14 residues. CDR3 nucleotide sequence: TGTGCCAGCAGTACCGGGACTAGACCCTACGAGCAGTACTTC. It encodes CASSTGTRPYEQYF.

This clonotype was found many times. The rearrangement uses TRBV12-3 or TRBV12-4 and TRBJ2-1; D assignment may be TRBD1 or TRBD2 (5 bases each). Trimming took 5 bases from V and 10 from J, leaving 24 bases between them. CDR3 size: 16 residues. CDR3 coding DNA: TGTGCCAGCAGTCCCCGGGGCTCGTCACGGTTGAGAGAGCAGTTCTTC. The encoded protein is CASSPRGSSRLREQFF.

This clonotype was found many times. The rearrangement joins TRBV7-2 to TRBJ2-2; 9 nucleotides agree with TRBD1. In germline, CDR1 is SGHTA, CDR2 FQGNSA. V was clipped by 5 bases and J by 5 bases; unmatched bases: 6. The CDR3 covers 15 residues. The CDR3 is CASSRGDRVTGELFF. Written as DNA, the CDR3 is TGTGCCAGCAGCCGAGGGGACAGGGTAACCGGGGAGCTGTTTTTT.

This clonotype was picked up many times. The V call is TRBV7-2, the J call TRBJ1-1; 7 nucleotides match TRBD1. Losses at the gene ends were 4 bases for V and 4 bases for J; bases not matched to a gene: 6. The CDR3 is made up of 14 amino acids. CDR1 and CDR2 (germline): SGHTA, FQGNSA. Written as DNA, the CDR3 is TGTGCCAGCAGCTCTCAGAACAGGGGCACTGAAGCTTTCTTT. As protein: CASSSQNRGTEAFF.

This clonotype was seen only a few times. The chain joins TRBV4-3 to TRBJ2-1; tentative D call: TRBD1 (6 bases). Germline V CDR1 and CDR2: LGHNA, YSLEER. The V and J ends lost 0 bases and 7 bases respectively, with 10 bases between them. This CDR3 is 14 amino acids long. The CDR3 loop reads CASSQDRGFNEQFF. CDR3 bases: TGCGCCAGCAGCCAAGATAGGGGGTTTAATGAGCAGTTCTTC.

This clonotype has a count of ten or more. This chain connects TRBV6-2 or TRBV6-3 to TRBJ2-1; 12 bases align to TRBD2. The CDR3 totals 16 residues. Germline assignment: CDR1 MNHEY and CDR2 SVGEGT. The junction had 9 bases not matched to a gene; V was cut back by 5 bases and J by 7 bases. The CDR3 DNA follows: TGTGCCAGCAGTCGACTAGCGGGAGCGTCGAGTAATGAGCAGTTCTTC. As protein: CASSRLAGASSNEQFF.

With respect to this clonotype: This could be a read error, since a much larger clone is one nucleotide away. As the CDR3 is not closed by the conserved phenylalanine or tryptophan, this likely results from a read error. The V call is TRBV20-1, the J call TRBJ1-6, with D uncertain. V lost 0 bases and J lost 6, with 12 bases in between. The length of the CDR3 is 15 residues. Per germline, CDR1 DFQATT and CDR2 SNEGSKA (reference sequence). The CDR3 coding sequence is TGCAGTGCTAGAGATTCGCGGCTGGGTAATTCACCCCTCCACCTT. It yields the protein CSARDSRLGNSPLHL.

This clonotype was counted ten times or more. The CDR3 protein is CASSPGVTSGRRRFF. CDR3 sequence (DNA): TGTGCCAGCAGCCCGGGGGTGACTAGCGGGAGACGGCGGTTCTTC. V usage is TRBV7-2 and J usage is TRBJ2-1; the match to TRBD2 covers 12 bases. The CDR3 loop spans 15 amino acids. Germline V lookup: CDR1 SGHTA, CDR2 FQGNSA. V dropped 5 bases and J dropped 15; count of bases not matched to a gene: 14.

This clonotype was seen at least ten times. J is TRBJ1-5 and V is TRBV7-8; D unresolved. The CDR3 sequence is 16 residues long. V shed 1 base and J shed 3 bases, with 13 bases lying between them. Germline lookup yields CDR1 SGHVS and CDR2 FQNEAQ. The CDR3 sequence: CASSLVLGGLNQPQHF. DNA of the CDR3: TGTGCCAGCAGCTTAGTCCTGGGCGGCCTCAATCAGCCCCAGCATTTT.

This clonotype was seen ten or more times. V gene TRBV27 combines with J gene TRBJ2-3; D unresolved. Germline CDR1 is MNHEY and CDR2 is SMNVEV (reference sequence). V was shortened by 2 bases and J by 6 bases, with 12 bases between the two germline ends. CDR3 length equals 14 residues. This chain's CDR3 is CASSLEPILDTQYF. The DNA of the CDR3 is TGTGCCAGCAGTTTAGAGCCTATCCTGGATACGCAGTATTTT.

This clonotype was seen ten or more times. The rearrangement uses TRBV7-2 and TRBJ2-5; D could derive from TRBD1 or TRBD2 (6 bases each). This CDR3 spans 16 amino acids. V lost 4 bases to trimming and J lost 4 bases, with 19 bases between them. CDR1 and CDR2 (germline): SGHTA, FQGNSA. This CDR3 reads CASSSVVRGGIETQYF. In DNA form, the CDR3 reads TGTGCCAGCAGCTCAGTAGTCAGGGGAGGAATAGAGACCCAGTACTTC.

This clonotype was counted ten times or more. J is TRBJ1-4 and V is TRBV12-3 or TRBV12-4, with a tentative D call TRBD1 (5 bases). The CDR3 runs to 17 residues. V was pared by 5 bases and J by 6 bases, with 22 bases between. The DNA of the CDR3 is TGTGCCAGCAGTCAATTATTGGGGCGGGCCGGAGATGAAAAACTGTTTTTT. The encoded protein is CASSQLLGRAGDEKLFF.

This clonotype occurred many times. The chain has TRBV19 and TRBJ1-5; 8 bases are shared with TRBD1. The CDR3 has 15 residues. V dropped 5 bases and J dropped 5; count of bases not matched to a gene: 8. In germline, CDR1 is LNHDA, CDR2 SQIVND (reference sequence). The CDR3: CASSGPDRAHQPQHF. DNA for the CDR3: TGTGCCAGTAGTGGCCCGGACAGGGCACATCAGCCCCAGCATTTT. Filled out from reference TRBV19 and TRBJ1-5, the complete variable domain reads DGGITQSPKYLFRKEGQNVTLSCEQNLNHDAMYWYRQDPGQGLRLIYYSQIVNDFQKGDIAEGYSVSREKKESFPLTVTSAQKNPTAFYLCASSGPDRAHQPQHFGDGTRLSIL.

This clonotype was counted ten times or more. The V call is TRBV7-2, the J call TRBJ2-3, with TRBD2 matching 10 bases. Germline trimming cut 1 base from V and 13 bases from J; bases unmatched to any gene: 11. The CDR3 length is 15 residues. CDR1 is SGHTA and CDR2 is FQGNSA in the germline V gene. The CDR3 protein is CASSLEPAGGREKYF. The CDR3 coding sequence is TGTGCCAGCAGCTTAGAACCAGCGGGGGGGCGGGAAAAGTATTTT.

This clonotype was seen more than once but under ten times. This chain uses TRBV3-1 with TRBJ1-1; D unresolved. CDR1 is LGHDT and CDR2 is YNNKEL in the germline V gene (reference sequence). V lost 1 base, J lost 5 bases, and 14 bases lay in between. There are 15 residues in the CDR3. The CDR3 here is CASSQARGRSTEAFF. The DNA for the CDR3 is TGTGCCAGCAGCCAAGCGCGCGGAAGGTCGACTGAAGCTTTCTTT.

This clonotype has at least ten counts. The chain joins TRBV20-1 to TRBJ2-1, with TRBD2 as a possible D gene (6 bases). Germline V CDR1 and CDR2: DFQATT, SNEGSKA (reference sequence). V shed 5 bases and J shed 7 bases, with 12 bases lying between them. This CDR3 has 12 residues. The CDR3 region has the DNA TGCAGTGCTCCCCTCGGGGGTAATGAGCAGTTCTTC. Amino acids: CSAPLGGNEQFF.

This clonotype was seen repeatedly, ten times or more. V is TRBV7-2 and J is TRBJ1-1; D is perhaps TRBD1 (6 bases). The CDR3 length is 14 residues. The V gene's germline CDR1 is SGHTA and CDR2 FQGNSA. The germline V and J ends were trimmed by 5 bases and 2 bases, with 12 bases remaining between them. CDR3 protein: CASSAQGSNTEAFF. CDR3 bases: TGTGCCAGCAGCGCCCAGGGGTCAAACACTGAAGCTTTCTTT.